This section outlines one TCR beta chain sequence together with its context. The CDR3 totals 13 residues. Unmatched junction bases numbered 4, after V lost 5 bases and J lost 5 bases. Germline-derived CDR1 and CDR2 are KGHSH and LQKENI. This entry belongs to a study of blood T cell repertoires in COVID-19. About the study: The cDNA or gDNA used as material had been derived from T cells, B-cell-depleted T cells, or PBMCs.

Original methodology: The authors estimated nucleated cell counts from reference gene primer amplification. The assay was immunoSEQ multiplex PCR, and TCRdb's table has in-frame clones only and misses some. The V and J calls and clone size come from that table; D and trimming were worked out from the DNA. The data hold 70,000 to 100,000 clones, with more than 90% observed a single time. The chain couples TRBV18 to TRBJ2-5, with 8 bases identical to TRBD1. Sequenced material: peripheral blood. The sequence derives from a man aged 55 to 70 with acute or convalescent COVID-19. This CDR3 reads CASSEGQAETQYF. The CDR3 nucleotides read TGTGCCAGCTCAGAGGGACAGGCGGAGACCCAGTACTTC. The full variable domain, rest sourced from reference TRBV18 and TRBJ2-5, is NAGVMQNPRHLVRRRGQEARLRCSPMKGHSHVYWYRQLPEEGLKFMVYLQKENIIDESGMPKERFSAEFPKEGPSILRIQQVVRGDSAAYFCASSEGQAETQYFGPGTRLLVL.